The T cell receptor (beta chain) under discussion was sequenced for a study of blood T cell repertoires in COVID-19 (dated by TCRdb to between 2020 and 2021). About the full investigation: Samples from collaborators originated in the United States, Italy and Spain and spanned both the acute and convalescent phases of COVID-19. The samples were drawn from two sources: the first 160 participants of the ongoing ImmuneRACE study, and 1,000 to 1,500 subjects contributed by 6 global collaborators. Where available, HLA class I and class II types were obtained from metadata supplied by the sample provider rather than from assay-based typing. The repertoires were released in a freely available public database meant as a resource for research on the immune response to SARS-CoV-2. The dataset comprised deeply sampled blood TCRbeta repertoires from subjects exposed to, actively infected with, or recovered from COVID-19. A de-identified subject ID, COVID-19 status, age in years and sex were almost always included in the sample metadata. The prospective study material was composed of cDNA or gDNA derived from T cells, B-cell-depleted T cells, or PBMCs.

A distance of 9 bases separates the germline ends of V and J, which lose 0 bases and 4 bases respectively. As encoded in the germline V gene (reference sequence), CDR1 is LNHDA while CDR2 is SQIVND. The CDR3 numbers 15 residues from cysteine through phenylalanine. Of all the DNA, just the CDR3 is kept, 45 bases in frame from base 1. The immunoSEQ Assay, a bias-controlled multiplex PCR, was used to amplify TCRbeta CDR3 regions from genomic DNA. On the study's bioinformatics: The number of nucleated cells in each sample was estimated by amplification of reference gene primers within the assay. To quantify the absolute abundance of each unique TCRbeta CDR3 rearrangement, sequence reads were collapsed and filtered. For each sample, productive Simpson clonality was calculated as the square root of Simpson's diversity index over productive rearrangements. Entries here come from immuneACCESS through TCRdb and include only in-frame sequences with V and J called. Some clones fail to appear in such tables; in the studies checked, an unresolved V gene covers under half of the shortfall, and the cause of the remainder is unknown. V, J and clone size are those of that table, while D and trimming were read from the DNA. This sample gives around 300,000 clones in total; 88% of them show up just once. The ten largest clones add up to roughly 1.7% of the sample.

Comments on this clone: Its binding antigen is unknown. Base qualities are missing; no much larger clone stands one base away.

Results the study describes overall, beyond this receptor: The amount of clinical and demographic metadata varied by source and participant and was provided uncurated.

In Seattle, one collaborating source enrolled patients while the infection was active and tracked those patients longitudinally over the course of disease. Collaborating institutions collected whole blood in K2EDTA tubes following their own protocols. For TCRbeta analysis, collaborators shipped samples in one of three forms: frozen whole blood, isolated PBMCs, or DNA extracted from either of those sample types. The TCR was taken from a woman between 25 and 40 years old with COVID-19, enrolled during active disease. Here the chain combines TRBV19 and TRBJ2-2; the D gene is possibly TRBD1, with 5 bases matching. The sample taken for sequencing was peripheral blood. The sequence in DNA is TGTGCCAGTAGTATAGACGCCAGGGCCACCGGGGAGCTGTTTTTT. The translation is CASSIDARATGELFF.